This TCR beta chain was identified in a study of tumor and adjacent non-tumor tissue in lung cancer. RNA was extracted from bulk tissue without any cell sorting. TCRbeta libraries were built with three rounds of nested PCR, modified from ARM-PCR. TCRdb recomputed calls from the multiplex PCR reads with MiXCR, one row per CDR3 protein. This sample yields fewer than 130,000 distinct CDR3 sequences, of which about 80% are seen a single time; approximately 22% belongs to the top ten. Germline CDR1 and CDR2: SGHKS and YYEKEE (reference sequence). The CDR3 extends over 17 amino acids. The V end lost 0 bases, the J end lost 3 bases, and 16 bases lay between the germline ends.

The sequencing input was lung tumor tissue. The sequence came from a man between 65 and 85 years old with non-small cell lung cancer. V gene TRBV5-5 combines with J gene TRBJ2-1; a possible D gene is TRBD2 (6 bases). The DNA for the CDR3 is TGTGCCAGCAGCTTGGCCTTCGGGACTTGCTACTACAATGAGCAGTTCTTC. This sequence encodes CASSLAFGTCYYNEQFF.